A single sample gave rise to the 23 T cell receptor beta chains below, sequenced in a study of blood T cell repertoires in COVID-19. Method: immunoSEQ multiplex PCR; TCRdb's copy keeps in-frame clones and lacks some. The sample holds just under 350,000 clones; 85% to 90% are singletons and the top ten take roughly 6.6%. The source material was peripheral blood. The receptors derive from a woman in her 70s with COVID-19, enrolled during active disease.

This chain links TRBV6-5 with TRBJ1-1, with TRBD1 matching 8 bases. Trimming removed 5 bases from V and 7 bases from J; junction bases left unmatched: 6. The CDR3 totals 13 residues. Germline loops: CDR1 MNHEY, CDR2 SVGAGI. As DNA, the CDR3 is TGTGCCAGCAGTCGACTCGGACAGGGTGAAGCTTTCTTT. It yields the protein CASSRLGQGEAFF.

J is TRBJ2-3 and V is TRBV28; tentative D call: TRBD1 (5 bases). The ends were cut back, 3 bases at V and 6 bases at J, with 13 bases in the middle. CDR3 length: 14 amino acids. Germline assignment: CDR1 MDHEN and CDR2 SYDVKM. The CDR3 reads CASSFQGWLDTQYF. Written as DNA, the CDR3 is TGTGCCAGCAGTTTTCAGGGTTGGTTGGATACGCAGTATTTT. Combining the CDR3 with reference TRBV28 and TRBJ2-3 gives the whole variable domain DVKVTQSSRYLVKRTGEKVFLECVQDMDHENMFWYRQDPGLGLRLIYFSYDVKMKEKGDIPEGYSVSREKKERFSLILESASTNQTSMYLCASSFQGWLDTQYFGPGTRLTVL.

The V and J genes are TRBV4-1 and TRBJ1-3; a weak D match, TRBD1 (5 bases). The CDR3 covers 16 residues. The V and J ends lost 4 bases and 3 bases respectively, with 16 bases between them. Germline CDR1 reads MGHRA; CDR2 reads YSYEKL. The CDR3 region is CASSRNRVGDGNTIYF. DNA for the CDR3: TGCGCCAGCAGCCGCAATAGGGTAGGGGATGGAAACACCATATATTTT.

This chain connects TRBV28 to TRBJ1-2; no firm D call. Trimming removed 3 bases from V and 8 bases from J, with 13 bases in between. The CDR3 loop spans 13 amino acids. The germline V gene encodes CDR1 MDHEN and CDR2 SYDVKM. CDR3 bases: TGTGCCAGCAGTTTTCGGGCGGGTTTCGGCTACACCTTC. It codes for CASSFRAGFGYTF.

This chain connects TRBV5-1 to TRBJ1-1; 7 nucleotides align to TRBD1. The V gene end was trimmed by 4 bases and the J gene end by 3 bases; junction bases not matched to a gene: 3. Germline V lookup: CDR1 SGHRS, CDR2 YFSETQ. The CDR3 spans 13 residues. The CDR3 spells CASSETGYTEAFF. CDR3 nucleotides: TGCGCCAGCAGCGAGACAGGGTACACTGAAGCTTTCTTT. Looking up the rest from reference TRBV5-1 and TRBJ1-1 gives the full variable domain: KAGVTQTPRYLIKTRGQQVTLSCSPISGHRSVSWYQQTPGQGLQFLFEYFSETQRNKGNFPGRFSGRQFSNSRSEMNVSTLELGDSALYLCASSETGYTEAFFGQGTRLTVV.

V is TRBV29-1 and J is TRBJ1-2; 10 bases agree with TRBD1. Germline V gene lookup returns CDR1 SQVTM and CDR2 ANQGSEA. With 4 bases clipped from V and 8 bases from J, the junction kept 4 bases outside the gene matches. The CDR3 sequence is 12 residues long. CDR3 region: CSVVSDRGGYTF. CDR3 coding DNA: TGCAGCGTTGTATCGGACAGGGGGGGCTACACCTTC.

This chain uses TRBV4-1 with TRBJ1-3; TRBD1 might be the D (5 bases). V dropped 0 bases and J dropped 10 bases, with 13 bases sitting between them. This CDR3 region has 14 residues. CDR1 is MGHRA, CDR2 YSYEKL, per germline. CDR3 protein: CASSQDPRGQTIYF. DNA for the CDR3: TGCGCCAGCAGCCAAGATCCGCGGGGCCAAACCATATATTTT.

The V and J genes are TRBV2 and TRBJ1-4; 8 nucleotides align to TRBD1. Germline-derived CDR1 and CDR2 are SNHLY and FYNNEI. The CDR3 runs 15 residues. J lost 7 bases, V lost 8 bases, and 12 bases had no gene match. The CDR3 spells CASGLSQGAGEKLFF. Written as DNA, the CDR3 is TGTGCCAGCGGACTTAGTCAGGGGGCAGGTGAAAAACTGTTTTTT.

This clone was detected a few times. V usage is TRBV27 and J usage is TRBJ1-2, with 7 positions matching TRBD1. CDR1 and CDR2 (germline): MNHEY, SMNVEV (reference sequence). Trimming cost V 5 bases and J 5 bases; bases outside gene matches: 17. The CDR3 sequence is 17 residues long. CDR3 nucleotides: TGTGCCAGCAGTAAGAACCGGGACAGTCGAGCCCTATATGGCTACACCTTC. Amino acids: CASSKNRDSRALYGYTF.

The chain combines TRBV24-1 with TRBJ2-5; possible D gene TRBD1, 6 bases. The V end lost 3 bases, the J end lost 0 bases, and 10 bases lay between the germline ends. CDR1 KGHDR and CDR2 SFDVKD come from the germline V gene. The CDR3 sequence is 15 residues long. In nucleotides, the CDR3 is TGTGCCACCAGTGATACACAGGGCTACCAAGAGACCCAGTACTTC. Translating gives CATSDTQGYQETQYF.

J is TRBJ2-1 and V is TRBV5-1; no clear D gene. Trimming removed 2 bases from V and 9 bases from J, with 6 bases in between. CDR1 SGHRS and CDR2 YFSETQ come from the germline V gene. There are 11 residues in the CDR3. The CDR3 reads CASSFASEQFF. CDR3 in DNA: TGCGCCAGCAGCTTTGCGAGTGAGCAGTTCTTC.

V gene TRBV2 combines with J gene TRBJ2-1; no firm D call. Germline V gene lookup returns CDR1 SNHLY and CDR2 FYNNEI. There are 13 residues in the CDR3. The germline V and J ends were trimmed by 3 bases and 6 bases, with 9 bases remaining between them. CDR3: CASSDGVGNEQFF. In DNA, the CDR3 is TGTGCCAGCAGTGACGGAGTCGGCAATGAGCAGTTCTTC.

The chain carries TRBV10-2 and TRBJ2-1; D remains unclear. The CDR3 loop spans 11 amino acids. V shed 6 bases and J shed 9 bases, with 9 bases lying between them. Germline V lookup: CDR1 WSHSY, CDR2 SAAADI. In DNA, the CDR3 is TGCGCCAGCAGCGCGAACCGTGAGCAGTTCTTC. Protein: CASSANREQFF.

This clone appeared once. The rearrangement links TRBV7-2 to TRBJ1-1; weak D call: TRBD1 (5 bases). This CDR3 contains 15 residues. V lost 3 bases to trimming and J lost 8 bases, with 19 bases between them. Germline V gene data show CDR1 as SGHTA and CDR2 as FQGNSA. CDR3: CASSFRVTGQAEAFF. CDR3 DNA: TGTGCCAGCAGCTTTCGGGTAACAGGACAAGCCGAAGCTTTCTTT.

The rearrangement uses TRBV2 and TRBJ1-3, with D tentatively TRBD1 (5 bases). The CDR3 totals 15 residues. In germline, CDR1 is SNHLY, CDR2 FYNNEI. DNA for the CDR3: TGTGCAGATAGACTGACAGCCGCCTCTGGAAACACCATATATTTT. Translating gives CADRLTAASGNTIYF.

This clone was counted a few times. V and J are TRBV5-1 and TRBJ2-7, with D possibly matching TRBD1 (6 bases). The CDR3 totals 15 residues. V lost 4 bases and J 1 base, leaving 15 bases between the germline ends. Germline CDR1 reads SGHRS; CDR2 reads YFSETQ. CDR3 sequence: CASSPTGTLSYEQYF. Here the CDR3 DNA reads TGCGCCAGCAGCCCTACAGGGACCCTTTCCTACGAGCAGTACTTC.

J is TRBJ2-3 and V is TRBV7-2, with TRBD2 matching 8 bases. The J segment lost 2 bases and the V segment lost 5 bases, leaving 12 bases of the junction unmatched. Germline assignment: CDR1 SGHTA and CDR2 FQGNSA. The CDR3 consists of 17 residues. The CDR3 DNA follows: TGTGCCAGCAGCGCTCGACTCCGGGGGGGCAACACAGATACGCAGTATTTT. Translated, it gives CASSARLRGGNTDTQYF.

The chain combines TRBV5-4 with TRBJ1-2, with 8 bases that match TRBD1. Germline V gene lookup returns CDR1 SGHNT and CDR2 YYREEE (reference sequence). This CDR3 is built from 16 residues. Trimming cost V 3 bases and J 2 bases; bases outside gene matches: 9. The CDR3, as DNA: TGTGCCAGCAGCTCCCCCGGACAGGGTTGGAACTATGGCTACACCTTC. Translated: CASSSPGQGWNYGYTF.

The J gene is TRBJ2-5, the V gene TRBV9; perhaps TRBD1 as D (6 bases). Trimming removed 6 bases at V and 6 bases at J, with 15 bases between. The CDR3 covers 13 residues. Germline CDR1 reads SGDLS; CDR2 reads YYNGEE. The CDR3 loop reads CASTGARVKTQYF. DNA of the CDR3: TGTGCCAGCACAGGGGCGCGGGTCAAGACCCAGTACTTC. Complete variable domain (other parts from reference TRBV9 and TRBJ2-5): DSGVTQTPKHLITATGQRVTLRCSPRSGDLSVYWYQQSLDQGLQFLIQYYNGEERAKGNILERFSAQQFPDLHSELNLSSLELGDSALYFCASTGARVKTQYFGPGTRLLVL.

V and J are TRBV28 and TRBJ2-3, with D maybe TRBD2 (5 bases). Germline V lookup: CDR1 MDHEN, CDR2 SYDVKM. V was shortened by 6 bases and J by 5 bases, with 6 bases between the two germline ends. CDR3 length: 11 amino acids. The CDR3 spells CASRGRDTQYF. The CDR3 DNA sequence: TGTGCCAGCAGAGGGAGAGATACGCAGTATTTT.

CDR3 nucleotides: TGTGCCAGCAGTTTAAAGGGGTTGGGCAATCAGCCCCAGCATTTT. It codes for CASSLKGLGNQPQHF. The chain is built from TRBV27 and TRBJ1-5, with D possibly being TRBD1 (5 bases). Trimming left V 2 bases short and J 2 bases short, with 10 bases between. CDR3 size: 15 residues. Per germline, CDR1 MNHEY and CDR2 SMNVEV (reference sequence).

The J gene is TRBJ1-2, the V gene TRBV7-9, with 7 nucleotides matching TRBD1. The CDR3 extends over 13 amino acids. The germline gives CDR1 SEHNR, CDR2 FQNEAQ (reference sequence). V dropped 8 bases and J dropped 8; count of bases not matched to a gene: 11. The CDR3 is CASEFEGAEGYTF. DNA of the CDR3: TGTGCCAGCGAGTTCGAGGGGGCAGAAGGCTACACCTTC.

DNA of the CDR3: TGTGCCAGTAGTAGCAGGGGTCAGGGCGATGAGCAGTTCTTC. The encoded protein is CASSSRGQGDEQFF. The gene calls are TRBV19 and TRBJ2-1; D possibly corresponds to TRBD1 (6 bases). V lost 4 bases and J 8 bases, leaving 15 bases between the germline ends. This CDR3 has 14 amino acids. Germline-derived CDR1 and CDR2 are LNHDA and SQIVND (reference sequence).